What follows are 27 T cell receptor beta chains derived from one specimen sequenced in a study of blood T cell repertoires in COVID-19. Sequenced by immunoSEQ multiplex PCR; TCRdb stores in-frame clones only, minus some. Of 100,000 to 150,000 clones in the sample, about three quarters were seen once. Sequences were obtained from peripheral blood. The receptors originated from an older woman with acute or convalescent COVID-19.

The table lists this clone with a few counts. The chain is built from TRBV25-1 and TRBJ1-2, with 7 bases matching TRBD1. The trim removed 5 bases at V and 4 bases at J, leaving 10 bases unmatched. Germline V gene data show CDR1 as MGHDK and CDR2 as SYGVNS. CDR3 length: 15 residues. The CDR3 region has the DNA TGTGCCAGCAGTCCCCCGGACAGGCCCCTCTATGGCTACACCTTC. Amino acid sequence: CASSPPDRPLYGYTF.

This chain uses TRBV7-8 with TRBJ1-5, with 7 nucleotides matching TRBD1. CDR1 is SGHVS and CDR2 is FQNEAQ in the germline V gene. The CDR3 runs to 15 residues. The V segment lost 1 base and the J segment 10 bases; nucleotides outside the gene matches: 10. In nucleotides, the CDR3 is TGTGCCAGCAGCTTAGAGGGGGCAGGCCGAGGTCCCCAGCATTTT. It encodes CASSLEGAGRGPQHF. Using reference TRBV7-8 and TRBJ1-5 for the parts outside the CDR3, the full variable domain is GAGVSQSPRYKVAKRGQDVALRCDPISGHVSLFWYQQALGQGPEFLTYFQNEAQLDKSGLPSDRFFAERPEGSVSTLKIQRTQQEDSAVYLCASSLEGAGRGPQHFGDGTRLSIL.

V is TRBV29-1 and J is TRBJ2-1; TRBD2 matches 8 bases. This CDR3 contains 13 residues. The trim removed 4 bases at V and 12 bases at J, leaving 11 bases unmatched. The V gene's germline CDR1 is SQVTM and CDR2 ANQGSEA. In DNA, the CDR3 is TGCAGCGTTGCGTTCGGGACTAGGATAGGGCAGTTCTTC. Its translation is CSVAFGTRIGQFF.

The chain links TRBV4-1 to TRBJ1-1; 7 bases are shared with TRBD1. J gave up 6 bases and V 0 bases, and 10 bases lay outside the gene matches. Per germline, CDR1 MGHRA and CDR2 YSYEKL. The CDR3 consists of 16 residues. Written as DNA, the CDR3 is TGCGCCAGCAGCCAAGATCCTTCGTGGACAGGCGCTGAAGCTTTCTTT. It is translated as CASSQDPSWTGAEAFF.

This clone turned up a few times. In DNA form, the CDR3 reads TGTGCCAGCACCACAAGGACAGGGGAGACCCAGTACTTC. Its translation: CASTTRTGETQYF. J is TRBJ2-5 and V is TRBV27; 8 positions agree with TRBD1. This CDR3 is built from 13 residues. Germline V gene lookup returns CDR1 MNHEY and CDR2 SMNVEV (reference sequence). Unmatched junction bases numbered 6, after V lost 7 bases and J lost 5 bases.

This clone was observed a single time. V is TRBV28 and J is TRBJ2-1; maybe TRBD2 (6 bases). With 6 bases removed from V and 0 bases from J, the gap between germline ends came to 18 bases. The CDR3 runs to 17 residues. Germline loops: CDR1 MDHEN, CDR2 SYDVKM. CDR3 region: CASSHPRGLHSYNEQFF. As DNA, the CDR3 is TGTGCCAGCAGCCACCCACGGGGACTCCACTCCTACAATGAGCAGTTCTTC.

The V and J genes are TRBV3-1 (or the pseudogene TRBV3-2) and TRBJ1-4, with D tentatively TRBD1 (6 bases). The CDR3 is 17 residues long. Trimming removed 3 bases from V and 8 bases from J, with 22 bases in between. CDR1 is LGHDT, CDR2 YNNKEL, per germline (reference sequence). CDR3 nucleotide sequence: TGTGCCAGCAGCCACACACCAGGGCAGGGGAGAAAAGAAAAACTGTTTTTT. Translated: CASSHTPGQGRKEKLFF.

This clone was seen ten or more times. This sequence joins TRBV5-1 and TRBJ1-1; TRBD1 might be the D (6 bases). There are 17 residues in the CDR3. Per the germline V gene, CDR1 is SGHRS and CDR2 is YFSETQ. Trimming shortened V by 0 bases and J by 0 bases, and 15 bases separated the two germline ends. The DNA for the CDR3 is TGCGCCAGCAGCTTGGCACGGGGGGCTGGTATGAACACTGAAGCTTTCTTT. Translating gives CASSLARGAGMNTEAFF.

This chain connects TRBV13 to TRBJ2-1; 9 bases are a match to TRBD2. V gave up 4 bases and J gave up 5 bases; unmatched junction bases: 12. The CDR3 contains 17 residues. Germline values: CDR1 PRHDT, CDR2 FYEKMQ (reference sequence). In DNA, the CDR3 is TGTGCCAGCAGCTCCTGGGGCGGGAGGGCCGAGAACAATGAGCAGTTCTTC. Translating gives CASSSWGGRAENNEQFF.

The chain has TRBV7-9 and TRBJ1-4; tentatively, D is TRBD1 (5 bases). V lost 0 bases and J lost 0, with 5 bases in between. From germline, CDR1 is SEHNR and CDR2 FQNEAQ (reference sequence). The CDR3 length is 15 residues. The CDR3 spells CASSLATATNEKLFF. For the CDR3, the DNA is TGTGCCAGCAGCTTAGCGACAGCAACTAATGAAAAACTGTTTTTT. The complete variable domain, with remaining parts taken from reference TRBV7-9 and TRBJ1-4, reads DTGVSQNPRHKITKRGQNVTFRCDPISEHNRLYWYRQTLGQGPEFLTYFQNEAQLEKSRLLSDRFSAERPKGSFSTLEIQRTEQGDSAMYLCASSLATATNEKLFFGSGTQLSVL.

The V gene is TRBV6-2 or TRBV6-3, the J gene TRBJ2-2; TRBD2 matches 11 bases. The germline V gene has CDR1 MNHEY and CDR2 SVGEGT. Germline trimming cut 2 bases from V and 1 base from J; bases unmatched to any gene: 3. This CDR3 region has 17 residues. The CDR3 spells CASSYPSGGLNTGELFF. In DNA, the CDR3 is TGTGCCAGCAGTTACCCTAGCGGGGGGCTGAACACCGGGGAGCTGTTTTTT.

The gene calls are TRBV5-6 and TRBJ2-7; perhaps TRBD1 as D (6 bases). The CDR3 length is 15 residues. Trimming took 1 base from V and 2 from J, leaving 13 bases between them. Germline values: CDR1 SGHDT, CDR2 YYEEEE. CDR3 region: CASSLQGTYTYEQYF. CDR3 nucleotide sequence: TGTGCCAGCAGCTTGCAGGGGACATATACCTACGAGCAGTACTTC.

The chain combines TRBV5-1 with TRBJ2-3, with D perhaps matching TRBD1 (6 bases). V was shortened by 4 bases and J by 6 bases, with 18 bases between the two germline ends. The length of the CDR3 is 15 residues. Germline V gene lookup returns CDR1 SGHRS and CDR2 YFSETQ. CDR3 DNA sequence: TGCGCCAGCAGCCCAGGGGCAGTCGGATATGATACGCAGTATTTT. Translating gives CASSPGAVGYDTQYF.

The chain recombines TRBV27 with TRBJ1-2; 11 bases are shared with TRBD1. The CDR3 length is 13 residues. The germline gives CDR1 MNHEY, CDR2 SMNVEV (reference sequence). The ends lost 5 bases at V and 5 bases at J; junction bases unmatched: 1. CDR3 loop: CASSRDRGYGYTF. The CDR3 nucleotides read TGTGCCAGCAGTAGGGACAGGGGGTATGGCTACACCTTC.

This clone came up a few times. The V and J genes are TRBV19 and TRBJ2-7, with D tentatively TRBD1 (6 bases). The V end lost 11 bases, the J end lost 5 bases, and 22 bases lay between the germline ends. The CDR3 has 14 residues. Germline assignment: CDR1 LNHDA and CDR2 SQIVND (reference sequence). CDR3 in amino acids: CAQRWAGDLNEQYF. CDR3 in DNA: TGTGCCCAGCGGTGGGCAGGGGATTTAAACGAGCAGTACTTC.

This rearrangement joins TRBV6-6 to TRBJ1-5; a weak D match, TRBD1 (5 bases). Trimming shortened V by 0 bases and J by 7 bases, and 13 bases separated the two germline ends. The CDR3 is made up of 15 amino acids. Germline lookup yields CDR1 MNHNY and CDR2 SVGAGI (reference sequence). CDR3 bases: TGTGCCAGCAGTTACTCCAGCGGGGGTACCCAGCCCCAGCATTTT. Translation gives CASSYSSGGTQPQHF.

The J gene is TRBJ2-3, the V gene TRBV7-3; 9 nucleotides line up with TRBD2. The V gene's germline CDR1 is SGHTA and CDR2 FQGTGA. V trimming: 5 bases; J trimming: 2 bases; junction bases outside the gene matches: 5. There are 15 residues in the CDR3. CDR3 sequence reads: CASSPIAGVTDTQYF. As DNA, the CDR3 is TGTGCCAGCAGCCCCATAGCGGGAGTCACAGATACGCAGTATTTT.

The chain recombines TRBV10-3 with TRBJ2-2; 10 bases are shared with TRBD1. The CDR3 totals 17 residues. In germline, CDR1 is ENHRY, CDR2 SYGVKD. J lost 3 bases, V lost 2 bases, and 6 bases had no gene match. Written as DNA, the CDR3 is TGTGCCATCAGTGAGAGGGGAGGGACAGGGGACACCGGGGAGCTGTTTTTT. Amino acid sequence: CAISERGGTGDTGELFF.

J is TRBJ1-3 and V is TRBV5-1; D gene uncertain. With 4 bases removed from V and 4 bases from J, the gap between germline ends came to 9 bases. CDR3 length: 13 residues. Germline V lookup: CDR1 SGHRS, CDR2 YFSETQ. The CDR3 region is CASSVGEGNTIYF. The CDR3 bases are TGCGCCAGCAGCGTCGGAGAAGGAAACACCATATATTTT.

This clone was seen once. The chain uses TRBV6-1 and TRBJ1-1; D unclear. Germline CDR1 and CDR2: MNHNS and SASEGT. The CDR3 extends over 12 amino acids. V was pared by 0 bases and J by 11 bases, with 10 bases between. The CDR3 loop is CASSEAERTAFF. The CDR3 coding sequence is TGTGCCAGCAGTGAAGCCGAGCGAACGGCTTTCTTT.

In its sample, this clone was seen once. The rearrangement links TRBV6-5 to TRBJ1-1, with 10 bases lining up with TRBD1. This CDR3 spans 15 amino acids. The V gene end was trimmed by 0 bases and the J gene end by 11 bases; junction bases not matched to a gene: 9. Per germline, CDR1 MNHEY and CDR2 SVGAGI. The CDR3 region is CASSYSSQGQGSAFF. The CDR3 region has the DNA TGTGCCAGCAGTTACTCGAGTCAGGGACAGGGGTCCGCTTTCTTT.

This sequence joins TRBV9 and TRBJ2-5; tentatively, D is TRBD2 (6 bases). With 0 bases removed from V and 4 bases from J, the gap between germline ends came to 10 bases. CDR1 is SGDLS, CDR2 YYNGEE, per germline. This CDR3 spans 14 amino acids. The chain's CDR3 is CASSVENGGETQYF. The CDR3 DNA follows: TGTGCCAGCAGCGTAGAAAACGGGGGAGAGACCCAGTACTTC.

This chain connects TRBV2 to TRBJ1-5, with a weak D call TRBD1 (5 bases). CDR3 length: 15 amino acids. Deletions cut 7 bases from V and 2 bases from J, with 15 bases between. In germline, CDR1 is SNHLY, CDR2 FYNNEI. CDR3 DNA sequence: TGTGCCAGCAATGTCAATGGGGGGGGCAATCAGCCCCAGCATTTT. This translates into CASNVNGGGNQPQHF.

This chain joins TRBV28 and TRBJ1-2, with D possibly being TRBD1 (5 bases). V gave up 3 bases and J gave up 4 bases, with 12 bases separating them. This CDR3 is 14 amino acids long. The germline gives CDR1 MDHEN, CDR2 SYDVKM. CDR3 DNA sequence: TGTGCCAGCAGTTTTCTGCAGGGAGGCTATGGCTACACCTTC. Translated, it gives CASSFLQGGYGYTF.

The chain joins TRBV6-4 to TRBJ1-1; D gene uncertain. Germline V lookup: CDR1 MRHNA, CDR2 SNTAGT. Trimming took off 10 bases at V and 0 bases at J, with 12 bases between the two ends. The CDR3 has 13 amino acids. The chain's CDR3 is CATSRTLNTEAFF. As DNA, the CDR3 is TGTGCCACCTCCCGCACATTGAACACTGAAGCTTTCTTT.

This clone has just a few counts. CDR3 amino acids: CASSLGRERPDTQYF. The CDR3, as DNA: TGTGCCAGCAGCTTGGGGAGGGAGCGGCCAGATACGCAGTATTTT. The chain has TRBV5-4 and TRBJ2-3, with D perhaps TRBD2 (6 bases). The CDR3 loop spans 15 amino acids. Germline CDR1 is SGHNT and CDR2 is YYREEE (reference sequence). V was clipped by 0 bases and J by 4 bases, with 12 bases between them.

V is TRBV7-6 and J is TRBJ2-1; TRBD2 matches at 8 bases. CDR1 and CDR2 (germline): SGHVS, FNYEAQ. The V gene end was trimmed by 5 bases and the J gene end by 8 bases; junction bases not matched to a gene: 11. The CDR3 extends over 15 amino acids. The CDR3 nucleotides are TGTGCCAGCAGCAATCTAGCGGGTCCAGAGGATGAGCAGTTCTTC. This gives the protein CASSNLAGPEDEQFF.